The subject of this entry is one T cell receptor beta chain. Its antigen is currently unknown. The germline gives CDR1 KGHDR, CDR2 SFDVKD. CDR3 length: 17 residues. Trimming removed 3 bases from V and 1 base from J; junction bases left unmatched: 6. The entry originates in a study of T cell repertoires in cytomegalovirus infection. TCRdb analysed the reads with MiXCR anew, one entry per CDR3 protein. The table lists about half a million distinct CDR3 sequences, roughly 34% of them singletons. The sequence came from a human donor in good health (CMV status not recorded). Some clones in this sample may be carry-over from other donors' samples. This sample comprised cultured PBMCs, obtained from culture after CMV antigen stimulation. The chain carries TRBV24-1 and TRBJ2-3, with 10 nucleotides matching TRBD2. CDR3 DNA: TGTGCCACCAGTGATGGACTAGCGGCGGGAGGCACAGATACGCAGTATTTT. As protein: CATSDGLAAGGTDTQYF.